This T cell receptor beta chain was sequenced during a study of blood T cells in healthy people across ages. For the second PCR, which ran for about 6 to 12 cycles, a sample-barcoded 5' primer and a J-beta primer mix were used. TCRdb re-derived calls from the 5' RACE reads in MiXCR, one entry per CDR3 protein. The sample carries about 780,000 distinct CDR3 sequences, around 50% recorded once. The CDR3 covers 14 residues. CDR1 is SNHLY, CDR2 FYNNEI, per germline. Trimming took off 5 bases at V and 4 bases at J, with 14 bases between the two ends. Sequencing was carried out using blood. The J gene is TRBJ2-5, the V gene TRBV2, with unresolved D. The TCR originated in a man at least 80 years old in good health. The CDR3 loop reads CASSRDGPRETQYF. CDR3 nucleotides: TGTGCCAGCAGTAGAGACGGGCCTCGAGAGACCCAGTACTTC.